The entry below describes one T cell receptor beta chain. The data were produced by immunoSEQ multiplex PCR, yet TCRdb's version contains in-frame clones alone and is incomplete. Counted here are 110,000 or so clones, approximately 81% occurring once; the ten biggest clones make up about 3.4%. These data belong to a study of blood T cell repertoires in COVID-19. In germline, CDR1 is MNHEY, CDR2 SMNVEV (reference sequence). V was clipped by 6 bases and J by 5 bases, with 10 bases between them. The CDR3 runs to 12 residues. What was sequenced was peripheral blood. V is TRBV27 and J is TRBJ1-1; D gene unclear. The receptor was derived from a middle-aged man with acute or convalescent COVID-19. CDR3 DNA: TGTGCCAGCAGCTATGGAGGGACTGAAGCTTTCTTT. Amino acid sequence: CASSYGGTEAFF.